This T cell receptor (beta chain) is drawn from a study of CD8+ T cells in alopecia areata. Looked up from germline, CDR1 is LGHNT and CDR2 is FRNRAP. The CDR3 sequence is 17 residues long. Between the trimmed V and J ends, which lost 6 bases and 0 bases, there was a span of 15 bases. Sequencing used cDNA as its template, made by extracting RNA and reverse transcribing it. Sequencing used immunoSEQ multiplex PCR; TCRdb keeps in-frame clones, though not all of them. The repertoire has about 130,000 clones, 45% to 60% of them found once; the top ten carry more than 15%. Treatment: oral pan-JAK inhibitor, 5-10 mg twice daily.

This receptor was taken from a human donor with alopecia areata. The rearrangement links TRBV12-5 to TRBJ2-6, with D tentatively TRBD2 (7 bases). The specimen was CD8+ T cells sorted from blood, collected at week 4, from a patient treated with tofacitinib. The CDR3 DNA reads as TGTGCTAGTGGACGGGGGGCGATAAGCTCTGGGGCCAACGTCCTGACTTTC. Translating it yields CASGRGAISSGANVLTF.